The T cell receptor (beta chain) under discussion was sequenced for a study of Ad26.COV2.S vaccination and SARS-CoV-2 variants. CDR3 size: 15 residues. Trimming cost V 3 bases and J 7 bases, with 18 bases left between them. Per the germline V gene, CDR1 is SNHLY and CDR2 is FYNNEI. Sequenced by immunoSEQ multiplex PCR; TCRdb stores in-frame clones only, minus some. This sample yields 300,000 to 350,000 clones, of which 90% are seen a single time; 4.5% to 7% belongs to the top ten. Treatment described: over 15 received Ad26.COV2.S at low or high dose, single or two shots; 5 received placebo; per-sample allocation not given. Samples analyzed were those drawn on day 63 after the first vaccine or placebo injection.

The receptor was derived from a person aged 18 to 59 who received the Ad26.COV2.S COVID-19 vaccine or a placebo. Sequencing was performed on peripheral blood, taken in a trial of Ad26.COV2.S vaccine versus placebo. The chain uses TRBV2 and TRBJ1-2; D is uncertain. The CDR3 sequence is CASSDLQAAVGGYTF. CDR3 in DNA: TGTGCCAGCAGTGATCTCCAGGCGGCTGTGGGTGGCTACACCTTC.